The rows below give T cell receptor beta chains drawn from one sample of a study of control samples from healthy donors and cancer patients. The repertoire was sequenced with immunoSEQ multiplex PCR; TCRdb's copy has only in-frame clones and lacks some. The sample holds 130,000 or so clones, roughly 90% seen once. Sequencing input: PBMCs. All receptors derive from a man in his forties or fifties with head and neck cancer. CDR3s include the opening cysteine and the closing phenylalanine or tryptophan. The D gene is left open where the match is weak. Size values are once, few and many counts, or a class for expanded clones, and some rows have none.

j_call | clone_size | v_call | d_call | cdr3_aa | cdr3_nt
TRBJ1-6 | . | TRBV7-2 | . | CASRSDRWDSPLHF | TGTGCCAGCAGATCCGACAGGTGGGATTCACCCCTCCACTTT
TRBJ2-5 | . | TRBV11-1 | TRBD1 | CASSALDRNQETQYF | TGTGCCAGCAGCGCCCTGGACAGGAACCAAGAGACCCAGTACTTC
TRBJ2-7 | . | TRBV7-9 | . | CASSLSGYSSYEQYF | TGTGCCAGCAGCCTGAGTGGGTATTCCTCCTACGAGCAGTACTTC
TRBJ2-1 | . | TRBV11-2 | . | CASSFQMGAGNEQFF | TGTGCCAGCAGCTTTCAGATGGGGGCTGGCAATGAGCAGTTCTTC
TRBJ2-7 | . | TRBV29-1 | . | CSVQQGGSREQYF | TGCAGCGTTCAACAGGGGGGGTCAAGGGAGCAGTACTTC
TRBJ1-2 | . | TRBV24-1 | . | CATSDHRAYGYTF | TGTGCCACCAGTGACCACAGGGCCTATGGCTACACCTTC
TRBJ2-5 | once | TRBV28 | TRBD1 | CASSDRQGLGTQYF | TGTGCCAGCAGTGATCGACAGGGGCTAGGGACCCAGTACTTC
TRBJ2-5 | . | TRBV5-1 | TRBD2 | CASSKLAGGQETQYF | TGCGCCAGCAGCAAACTAGCGGGGGGGCAAGAGACCCAGTACTTC
TRBJ2-7 | . | TRBV27 | . | CASSLEVVGSRHEQYF | TGTGCCAGCAGTTTAGAAGTTGTGGGGTCTCGCCACGAGCAGTACTTC
TRBJ1-2 | . | TRBV5-1 | . | CASSSPRVWVLYGYTF | TGCGCCAGCAGCTCCCCCCGGGTGTGGGTACTCTATGGCTACACCTTC
TRBJ2-7 | . | TRBV11-2 | . | CASSVGLTSHEQYF | TGTGCCAGCAGCGTCGGACTAACATCCCACGAGCAGTACTTC
TRBJ1-6 | once | TRBV9 | . | CASSVGPANYNSPLHF | TGTGCCAGCAGCGTCGGTCCAGCGAACTATAATTCACCCCTCCACTTT
TRBJ1-4 | . | TRBV10-3 | . | CAISEGEKLFF | TGTGCCATCAGTGAGGGTGAAAAACTGTTTTTT
TRBJ2-1 | . | TRBV6-1 | TRBD2 | CASSEVSGYNEQFF | TGTGCCAGCAGTGAAGTTAGCGGGTACAATGAGCAGTTCTTC
TRBJ2-1 | . | TRBV7-8 | TRBD2 | CASSPPGTSVEQFF | TGTGCCAGCAGCCCGCCCGGGACTAGCGTTGAGCAGTTCTTC
TRBJ1-1 | . | TRBV9 | . | CASSVRGTQGTEAFF | TGTGCCAGCAGCGTACGGGGAACACAGGGCACTGAAGCTTTCTTT
TRBJ1-5 | . | TRBV27 | . | CASREGFNQPQHF | TGTGCCAGCAGGGAGGGGTTCAATCAGCCCCAGCATTTT
TRBJ2-3 | once | TRBV5-4 | . | CASSLGRDFVTDTQYF | TGTGCCAGCAGCTTGGGCCGGGACTTCGTAACAGATACGCAGTATTTT
TRBJ2-3 | . | TRBV2 | TRBD1 | CASSPQGADTQYF | TGTGCCAGCAGTCCTCAGGGGGCGGACACGCAGTATTTT
TRBJ2-1 | . | TRBV19 | . | CASSIRPENNEQFF | TGTGCCAGTAGTATCCGGCCTGAAAACAATGAGCAGTTCTTC
TRBJ1-2 | . | TRBV3-1/TRBV3-2 | . | CASSQDWGIYGYTF | TGTGCCAGCAGCCAAGATTGGGGAATTTATGGCTACACCTTC
TRBJ2-6 | . | TRBV5-4 | . | CASSRPSSGANVLTF | TGTGCCAGCAGCCGACCTAGCTCTGGGGCCAACGTCCTGACTTTC
TRBJ2-1 | . | TRBV29-1 | . | CSAEGTYNEQFF | TGCAGCGCTGAAGGGACCTACAATGAGCAGTTCTTC
TRBJ1-2 | . | TRBV12-5 | TRBD1 | CASGFGTGGGYTF | TGTGCTAGTGGTTTTGGGACAGGGGGCGGCTACACCTTC
TRBJ1-5 | . | TRBV6-1 | . | CASSEFSQPQHF | TGTGCCAGCAGTGAATTCAGTCAGCCCCAGCATTTT
TRBJ1-2 | . | TRBV29-1 | . | CSVETGEGFGYTF | TGCAGCGTTGAAACAGGCGAGGGTTTTGGCTACACCTTC
TRBJ2-5 | . | TRBV30 | . | CAWSVGFGEETQYF | TGTGCCTGGAGTGTAGGGTTCGGTGAAGAGACCCAGTACTTC
TRBJ2-3 | . | TRBV19 | TRBD2 | CASSSAGESPDTQYF | TGTGCCAGTAGCTCAGCGGGAGAAAGCCCAGATACGCAGTATTTT
TRBJ1-5 | few | TRBV11-1 | . | CASSLRGGGEPQHF | TGTGCCAGCAGCCTCCGTGGCGGGGGGGAGCCCCAGCATTTT
TRBJ2-7 | . | TRBV7-6 | . | CASSETQGISSYEQYF | TGTGCCAGCAGCGAAACACAGGGAATAAGCTCCTACGAGCAGTACTTC
TRBJ1-2 | . | TRBV4-1 | TRBD1 | CASSQTTGQGYGYTF | TGCGCCAGCAGCCAAACGACAGGGCAAGGATATGGCTACACCTTC
TRBJ2-2 | . | TRBV11-3 | TRBD1 | CASSPGQGNTGELFF | TGTGCCAGCAGCCCCGGACAGGGGAACACCGGGGAGCTGTTTTTT
TRBJ2-1 | . | TRBV6-5 | . | CASSYSRGGEQFF | TGTGCCAGCAGTTACTCGAGAGGGGGTGAGCAGTTCTTC
TRBJ1-2 | . | TRBV19 | TRBD1 | CASSIDWPGQGARNYGYTF | TGTGCCAGTAGTATAGATTGGCCGGGACAGGGGGCGCGGAACTATGGCTACACCTTC
TRBJ1-2 | . | TRBV24-1 | . | CATSDQQVNYGYTF | TGTGCCACCAGTGATCAACAGGTGAACTATGGCTACACCTTC
TRBJ1-1 | many | TRBV12-3/TRBV12-4 | . | CASSPEIVEAFF | TGTGCCAGCAGTCCAGAGATCGTTGAAGCTTTCTTT
TRBJ1-1 | once | TRBV18 | TRBD1 | CASSPSGQGARGTEAFF | TGTGCCAGCTCACCCTCAGGACAGGGGGCGCGGGGAACTGAAGCTTTCTTT
TRBJ2-5 | . | TRBV25-1 | . | CASSPPSLEIQETQYF | TGTGCCAGCAGTCCCCCCTCGTTAGAGATACAAGAGACCCAGTACTTC
TRBJ2-1 | . | TRBV28 | . | CASSYLGTATEQFF | TGTGCCAGCAGCTACCTAGGGACTGCCACTGAGCAGTTCTTC
TRBJ1-1 | . | TRBV27 | TRBD1 | CASSALTGGRAFF | TGTGCCAGCAGTGCTTTGACAGGGGGTCGGGCTTTCTTT
TRBJ1-6 | once | TRBV27 | . | CATRSVRTDNSPLHF | TGTGCCACCCGATCTGTCAGAACAGATAATTCACCCCTCCACTTT
TRBJ2-1 | medium-sized | TRBV6-6 | TRBD2 | CASSSALAGVEQFF | TGTGCCAGCAGTTCCGCCCTAGCGGGAGTAGAGCAGTTCTTC
TRBJ2-1 | . | TRBV25-1 | TRBD2 | CASSAGGGANEQFF | TGTGCCAGCAGTGCGGGCGGGGGGGCCAATGAGCAGTTCTTC
TRBJ2-7 | . | TRBV6-5 | TRBD2 | CASSWRGGEQYF | TGTGCCAGCAGTTGGCGGGGGGGCGAGCAGTACTTC
TRBJ2-4 | . | TRBV6-5 | . | CATSFGKNIQYF | TGTGCCACCTCCTTCGGCAAAAACATTCAGTACTTC
TRBJ2-3 | . | TRBV6-5 | . | CASSSQTRNTDTQYF | TGTGCCAGCAGTTCCCAGACTAGAAACACAGATACGCAGTATTTT
TRBJ2-3 | . | TRBV18 | . | CASSPVDGNTQYF | TGTGCCAGCTCACCAGTCGACGGAAATACGCAGTATTTT
TRBJ2-1 | . | TRBV24-1 | . | CATSDLSRASSYNEQFF | TGTGCCACCAGTGATTTGTCCCGGGCTAGCTCCTACAATGAGCAGTTCTTC
TRBJ1-4 | . | TRBV5-4 | TRBD1 | CASSLDRGGEKLFF | TGTGCCAGCAGCTTGGACAGGGGAGGGGAAAAACTGTTTTTT